Presented here are 31 T cell receptor beta chains from one specimen sequenced in a study of circulating CD8 cells and anti-PD-1 response in melanoma. The QIAseq Immune Repertoire TCR panel built the libraries from roughly 15 ng of total RNA. TCRdb ran MiXCR on the reads and lists one entry per CDR3 protein. This sample carries several hundred distinct CDR3 sequences, around 6.1% of them seen once, and the ten largest clones take 12% to 15%. Sorting of live CD3+CD8+TCRalphabeta+ cells by PD-1 and/or TIGIT gave four subsets. Material: CD8+ T cells from PBMCs, obtained at baseline or after one month of anti-PD-1 therapy (not recorded which). The receptor set was obtained from a human donor with melanoma.

This clonotype was recorded a few times. J is TRBJ2-5 and V is TRBV6-6, with TRBD2 matching 10 bases. CDR1 and CDR2 from the germline V gene are MNHNY and SVGAGI (reference sequence). Trimming removed 7 bases from V and 4 bases from J; junction bases left unmatched: 6. This CDR3 contains 14 residues. CDR3 protein: CASNIAGGIETQYF. In DNA form, the CDR3 reads TGTGCCAGCAACATAGCGGGGGGAATAGAGACCCAGTACTTC.

Judged by abundance, this clonotype is large. The chain uses TRBV12-3 or TRBV12-4 and TRBJ1-1; D not certain. The V end lost 1 base, the J end lost 4 bases, and 10 bases lay between the germline ends. CDR3 length: 14 residues. The CDR3 loop is CASSLGVLGTEAFF. The CDR3 DNA reads TGTGCCAGCAGTTTAGGGGTTTTAGGCACTGAAGCTTTCTTT.

Sample share makes this clonotype large. The gene calls are TRBV4-3 and TRBJ1-1; D is uncertain. In germline, CDR1 is LGHNA, CDR2 YSLEER. The CDR3 runs to 14 residues. Between the trimmed V and J ends, which lost 0 bases and 3 bases, there was a span of 8 bases. The DNA for the CDR3 is TGCGCCAGCAGCCAAGAAGTAAGTTACACTGAAGCTTTCTTT. This encodes CASSQEVSYTEAFF.

By share, this clonotype ranks as large (0.1 to 1%). The J gene is TRBJ2-7, the V gene TRBV18; a possible D gene is TRBD2 (6 bases). Per the germline V gene, CDR1 is KGHSH and CDR2 is LQKENI. The V end lost 3 bases, the J end lost 6 bases, and 12 bases lay between the germline ends. The length of the CDR3 is 13 residues. The CDR3 DNA follows: TGTGCCAGCTCACCGAACGGGGGAGTCGAGCAGTACTTC. This encodes CASSPNGGVEQYF.

Only a few counts were recorded for this clonotype. The chain carries TRBV27 and TRBJ1-3; TRBD1 matches 7 bases. V dropped 6 bases and J dropped 4; count of bases not matched to a gene: 9. CDR3 size: 15 residues. CDR1 and CDR2 (germline): MNHEY, SMNVEV (reference sequence). The CDR3 region is CASRPGTVGGNTIYF. CDR3 DNA: TGTGCCAGCAGACCCGGGACAGTAGGCGGAAACACCATATATTTT.

The V and J genes are TRBV2 and TRBJ1-2; no reliable D call. Trimming cost V 7 bases and J 0 bases, with 6 bases left between them. CDR3 length: 12 residues. Germline CDR1 and CDR2: SNHLY and FYNNEI. The CDR3 bases are TGTGCCAGCATGGAAGCTAACTATGGCTACACCTTC. It codes for CASMEANYGYTF.

A note on this clonotype: Likely a read error: the CDR3 ends without its conserved phenylalanine or tryptophan. CDR3 protein: CASSGYPEETQYS. The DNA for the CDR3 is TGTGCCAGCAGCGGCTATCCTGAAGAGACCCAGTACTCC. The chain links TRBV7-3 to TRBJ2-5; no definite D call. V dropped 5 bases and J dropped 3 bases, with 10 bases sitting between them. This CDR3 is 13 amino acids long. Germline CDR1 reads SGHTA; CDR2 reads FQGTGA.

This clonotype counts as large. The rearrangement joins TRBV4-1 to TRBJ1-5; D is ambiguous. V lost 1 base and J 6 bases, leaving 10 bases between the germline ends. Germline V CDR1 and CDR2: MGHRA, YSYEKL. The CDR3 extends over 14 amino acids. The CDR3 DNA is TGCGCCAGCAGCCAAGTTAGGAACTCTCAGCCCCAGCATTTT. It codes for CASSQVRNSQPQHF.

This clonotype is categorized as large. The chain couples TRBV28 to TRBJ2-7; D possibly matches TRBD1 or TRBD2 (5 bases each). V shed 7 bases and J shed 2 bases, with 15 bases lying between them. Germline assignment: CDR1 MDHEN and CDR2 SYDVKM. The CDR3 totals 14 residues. The DNA of the CDR3 is TGTGCCAGCAACCCCCGGGACGTAACCTACGAGCAGTACTTC. Protein: CASNPRDVTYEQYF.

This clonotype is large. This chain joins TRBV29-1 and TRBJ2-5; maybe TRBD1 (5 bases). CDR1 and CDR2 (germline): SQVTM, ANQGSEA. Trimming removed 3 bases from V and 1 base from J, with 12 bases in between. There are 14 residues in the CDR3. CDR3 in DNA: TGCAGCGTTGAGTCAGGGATTATCCAAGAGACCCAGTACTTC. This encodes CSVESGIIQETQYF.

This clonotype is labeled large (0.1 to 1%). This chain joins TRBV19 and TRBJ2-7, with D unclear. There are 13 residues in the CDR3. Trimming pared 1 base from V and 6 bases from J, leaving 10 bases between. Germline CDR1 and CDR2: LNHDA and SQIVND (reference sequence). The CDR3 DNA reads TGTGCCAGTAGTATAGTCCCAGCATCCGAGCAGTACTTC. Its protein product is CASSIVPASEQYF.

Worth noting for this clonotype: With a much larger clone just one base away, this may be a read error. The CDR3 is CARSIITGDYGYTF. The CDR3 DNA reads as TGTGCCAGAAGTATAATCACAGGCGACTATGGCTACACCTTC. The V gene is TRBV19, the J gene TRBJ1-2, with a weak D call TRBD1 (5 bases). From germline, CDR1 is LNHDA and CDR2 SQIVND (reference sequence). The CDR3 sequence is 14 residues long.

By its share, this clonotype is large (0.1 to 1%). The gene calls are TRBV7-2 and TRBJ1-1; no firm D call. Deletions cut 3 bases from V and 5 bases from J, with 4 bases between. Germline CDR1 and CDR2: SGHTA and FQGNSA. The CDR3 has 11 amino acids. Here the CDR3 DNA reads TGTGCCAGCAGCTTCCGGACTGAAGCTTTCTTT. Translating it yields CASSFRTEAFF. The full variable domain, its missing parts supplied by reference TRBV7-2 and TRBJ1-1, is GAGVSQSPSNKVTEKGKDVELRCDPISGHTALYWYRQSLGQGLEFLIYFQGNSAPDKSGLPSDRFSAERTGGSVSTLTIQRTQQEDSAVYLCASSFRTEAFFGQGTRLTVV.

This clonotype ranks as large. The CDR3 loop is CASSLAGGHYNEQFF. DNA for the CDR3: TGTGCCAGCAGCTTAGCGGGGGGGCACTACAATGAGCAGTTCTTC. The chain carries TRBV7-2 and TRBJ2-1, with D possibly TRBD2 on 7 matching bases. Trimming cost V 0 bases and J 3 bases, with 9 bases left between them. This CDR3 is 15 amino acids long. Looked up from germline, CDR1 is SGHTA and CDR2 is FQGNSA.

In its sample, this clonotype is large. This rearrangement joins TRBV28 to TRBJ1-6, with D perhaps matching TRBD1 (6 bases). The ends were cut back, 4 bases at V and 6 bases at J, with 16 bases in the middle. CDR3 length equals 16 residues. Germline loops: CDR1 MDHEN, CDR2 SYDVKM. The CDR3 coding sequence is TGTGCCAGCAGTTACAGGGCAACGAGGGGTAATTCACCCCTCCACTTT. It yields the protein CASSYRATRGNSPLHF.

This clonotype is deemed large. The chain uses TRBV27 and TRBJ2-3; 8 bases line up with TRBD2. The CDR3 length is 16 residues. Germline CDR1 MNHEY, CDR2 SMNVEV (reference sequence). Trimming at V came to 5 bases and at J to 0 bases, leaving 7 bases not matched to a gene. The CDR3 DNA reads as TGTGCCAGCAGTCCCGGGGGGGGCCCAAGCACAGATACGCAGTATTTT. Translating gives CASSPGGGPSTDTQYF.

This clonotype is judged large. The V gene is TRBV7-2, the J gene TRBJ2-7, with D possibly matching TRBD1 (6 bases). Germline-derived CDR1 and CDR2 are SGHTA and FQGNSA. Trimming removed 5 bases from V and 2 bases from J, with 13 bases in between. The CDR3 length is 14 residues. The CDR3 protein is CASSRGQGTYEQYF. The CDR3 nucleotides are TGTGCCAGCAGCCGTGGGCAGGGGACCTACGAGCAGTACTTC.

In regard to this clonotype: Since a much larger clone is just one base distant, this may be a read error. The genes are TRBV30 and TRBJ2-3; 9 bases fit TRBD1. Per germline, CDR1 GTSNPN and CDR2 SVGIG (reference sequence). This CDR3 region has 15 residues. CDR3 residues: CAGSVGTGSTDTQYF. CDR3 in DNA: TGTGCCGGGAGTGTAGGGACAGGGAGTACAGATACGCAGTATTTT.

Relative to its sample, this clonotype is large. This chain uses TRBV19 with TRBJ2-2; D unresolved. The germline V gene encodes CDR1 LNHDA and CDR2 SQIVND (reference sequence). V gave up 4 bases and J gave up 3 bases, with 6 bases separating them. CDR3 length equals 13 residues. The CDR3 sequence is CASSNAYTGELFF. The CDR3 region has the DNA TGTGCCAGTAGTAACGCATACACCGGGGAGCTGTTTTTT.

In this sample, this clonotype is medium-sized. CDR3 sequence reads: CAWSVGTGSTDTQYF. The CDR3 DNA sequence: TGTGCCTGGAGTGTAGGGACAGGGAGTACAGATACGCAGTATTTT. This chain uses TRBV30 with TRBJ2-3; 9 positions match TRBD1. CDR1 is GTSNPN, CDR2 SVGIG, per germline (reference sequence). V lost 0 bases to trimming and J lost 3 bases; unmatched junction nucleotides: 4. The CDR3 extends over 15 amino acids. The full variable domain, completed using reference TRBV30 and TRBJ2-3, is SQTIHQWPATLVQPVGSPLSLECTVEGTSNPNLYWYRQAAGRGLQLLFYSVGIGQISSEVPQNLSASRPQDRQFILSSKKLLLSDSGFYLCAWSVGTGSTDTQYFGPGTRLTVL.

This chain connects TRBV19 to TRBJ2-2; 7 nucleotides line up with TRBD1. V lost 3 bases and J lost 3; bases outside the gene matches: 4. Germline CDR1 and CDR2: LNHDA and SQIVND (reference sequence). The CDR3 totals 15 residues. The chain's CDR3 is CASSIKGADTGELFF. CDR3 nucleotide sequence: TGTGCCAGTAGTATTAAGGGGGCGGACACCGGGGAGCTGTTTTTT.

This clonotype is medium-sized in the sample. The CDR3, as DNA: TGTGCCACCCGACCCGGGACGGTTGGCAATCAGCCCCAGCATTTT. As protein: CATRPGTVGNQPQHF. V gene TRBV27 combines with J gene TRBJ1-5; D perhaps matches TRBD1 (5 bases). This CDR3 contains 15 residues. From germline, CDR1 is MNHEY and CDR2 SMNVEV (reference sequence). Between the trimmed V and J ends, which lost 10 bases and 2 bases, there was a span of 18 bases.

As for this clonotype: One end of the junction does not line up with germline, which may come from a read error. This chain connects TRBV19 to TRBJ1-1; TRBD1 is a possible D gene (6 bases). Looked up from germline, CDR1 is LNHDA and CDR2 is SQIVND (reference sequence). This CDR3 is 14 amino acids long. CDR3 DNA sequence: TGTGCCAGTAGTACCGCGGGGGCAAACACTGAAGCTTTATTT. This gives the protein CASSTAGANTEALF.

This clonotype is labeled medium-sized. This sequence joins TRBV2 and TRBJ2-7; D is unresolved. The V end was cut by 6 bases, the J end by 3 bases, with 12 bases between. The germline V gene encodes CDR1 SNHLY and CDR2 FYNNEI. The CDR3 runs to 13 residues. CDR3 amino acids: CASRLGLYYEQYF. The CDR3 DNA follows: TGTGCCAGCAGACTGGGGTTATACTACGAGCAGTACTTC.

By sample fraction, this clonotype is large (0.1 to 1%). This CDR3 is CASSFTGTGSYEQYF. The CDR3 region has the DNA TGTGCCAGCAGCTTCACCGGGACAGGGTCCTACGAGCAGTACTTC. The genes are TRBV7-9 and TRBJ2-7; TRBD1 agrees at 9 bases. Trimming at V came to 3 bases and at J to 1 base, leaving 4 bases not matched to a gene. The CDR3 covers 15 residues. Germline CDR1 and CDR2: SEHNR and FQNEAQ (reference sequence).

By frequency in the sample, this clonotype is large. The V gene is TRBV16, the J gene TRBJ2-7; maybe TRBD1 (5 bases). CDR3 length: 14 amino acids. Germline CDR1 and CDR2: KGHSY and FQNENV. Trimming left V 2 bases short and J 3 bases short, with 11 bases between. CDR3 DNA: TGTGCCAGCAGCCAAGGGCCTCAGGGCTACGAGCAGTACTTC. Translation gives CASSQGPQGYEQYF.

This clonotype is labeled as large. The chain links TRBV28 to TRBJ2-5; D not certain. Germline V gene data show CDR1 as MDHEN and CDR2 as SYDVKM. This CDR3 comprises 15 residues. Trimming shortened V by 3 bases and J by 5 bases, and 16 bases separated the two germline ends. The CDR3 DNA reads TGTGCCAGCAGTTTTAAGACGGCCTTTGGGGAGACCCAGTACTTC. It translates to CASSFKTAFGETQYF.

This clonotype is medium-sized by share. The rearrangement joins TRBV4-3 to TRBJ2-3; unclear D gene. Trimming left V 0 bases short and J 2 bases short, with 6 bases between. The CDR3 totals 14 residues. CDR1 and CDR2 from the germline V gene are LGHNA and YSLEER. The CDR3, as DNA: TGCGCCAGCAGCCAAGAGATCCTCACAGATACGCAGTATTTT. Encoded protein: CASSQEILTDTQYF.

By sample fraction, this clonotype is large. The J gene is TRBJ2-3, the V gene TRBV9; TRBD2 aligns across 7 bases. With V trimmed by 0 bases and J by 1 base, 2 bases remained unmatched. The germline CDR1 and CDR2 sequences are SGDLS and YYNGEE. The CDR3 contains 15 residues. The CDR3 nucleotides read TGTGCCAGCAGCGTAGGACGGGGGGGCACAGATACGCAGTATTTT. The encoded protein is CASSVGRGGTDTQYF.

This clonotype is deemed large (0.1 to 1%). The chain carries TRBV29-1 and TRBJ2-2, with no clear D. V dropped 4 bases and J dropped 8 bases, with 14 bases sitting between them. The CDR3 is 13 amino acids. Germline CDR1 and CDR2: SQVTM and ANQGSEA. The CDR3 bases are TGCAGCGTTGGACGGAACTCCCCAGGGGAGCTGTTTTTT. Its translation: CSVGRNSPGELFF.

By frequency in the sample, this clonotype is large (0.1 to 1%). The chain employs TRBV30 and TRBJ1-5; D is ambiguous. The CDR3 runs to 12 residues. V lost 4 bases, J lost 4 bases, and 8 bases lay in between. Germline CDR1 is GTSNPN and CDR2 is SVGIG (reference sequence). CDR3 sequence reads: CAWTTGNQPQHF. The CDR3, as DNA: TGTGCCTGGACGACCGGTAATCAGCCCCAGCATTTT. The full variable domain, in which reference TRBV30 and TRBJ1-5 provide the parts outside the CDR3, is SQTIHQWPATLVQPVGSPLSLECTVEGTSNPNLYWYRQAAGRGLQLLFYSVGIGQISSEVPQNLSASRPQDRQFILSSKKLLLSDSGFYLCAWTTGNQPQHFGDGTRLSIL.